One sample yielded the 2 T cell receptor beta chains listed below, sequenced in a study of technical replicates of blood from several donors. Assay: immunoSEQ multiplex PCR; the TCRdb copy retains only in-frame clones and omits some. The sample contains roughly 100,000 clones, 95% of which appear only once. Sample: T cells isolated from PBMCs. The receptor source for this set is a human donor in good health.

The chain combines TRBV27 with TRBJ2-5; 14 nucleotides agree with TRBD2. CDR3 length: 15 residues. Germline V gene data show CDR1 as MNHEY and CDR2 as SMNVEV (reference sequence). The trim removed 6 bases at V and 7 bases at J, leaving 7 bases unmatched. The CDR3 coding sequence is TGTGCCAGCAGCAAACGACTAGCGGGAGGGGGGACCCAGTACTTC. This translates into CASSKRLAGGGTQYF.

The chain uses TRBV28 and TRBJ1-2; D not resolved. Germline CDR1 reads MDHEN; CDR2 reads SYDVKM. This CDR3 has 13 residues. V was clipped by 5 bases and J by 0 bases, with 7 bases between them. The CDR3 loop reads CASSDTANYGYTF. CDR3 bases: TGTGCCAGCAGTGATACAGCTAACTATGGCTACACCTTC.